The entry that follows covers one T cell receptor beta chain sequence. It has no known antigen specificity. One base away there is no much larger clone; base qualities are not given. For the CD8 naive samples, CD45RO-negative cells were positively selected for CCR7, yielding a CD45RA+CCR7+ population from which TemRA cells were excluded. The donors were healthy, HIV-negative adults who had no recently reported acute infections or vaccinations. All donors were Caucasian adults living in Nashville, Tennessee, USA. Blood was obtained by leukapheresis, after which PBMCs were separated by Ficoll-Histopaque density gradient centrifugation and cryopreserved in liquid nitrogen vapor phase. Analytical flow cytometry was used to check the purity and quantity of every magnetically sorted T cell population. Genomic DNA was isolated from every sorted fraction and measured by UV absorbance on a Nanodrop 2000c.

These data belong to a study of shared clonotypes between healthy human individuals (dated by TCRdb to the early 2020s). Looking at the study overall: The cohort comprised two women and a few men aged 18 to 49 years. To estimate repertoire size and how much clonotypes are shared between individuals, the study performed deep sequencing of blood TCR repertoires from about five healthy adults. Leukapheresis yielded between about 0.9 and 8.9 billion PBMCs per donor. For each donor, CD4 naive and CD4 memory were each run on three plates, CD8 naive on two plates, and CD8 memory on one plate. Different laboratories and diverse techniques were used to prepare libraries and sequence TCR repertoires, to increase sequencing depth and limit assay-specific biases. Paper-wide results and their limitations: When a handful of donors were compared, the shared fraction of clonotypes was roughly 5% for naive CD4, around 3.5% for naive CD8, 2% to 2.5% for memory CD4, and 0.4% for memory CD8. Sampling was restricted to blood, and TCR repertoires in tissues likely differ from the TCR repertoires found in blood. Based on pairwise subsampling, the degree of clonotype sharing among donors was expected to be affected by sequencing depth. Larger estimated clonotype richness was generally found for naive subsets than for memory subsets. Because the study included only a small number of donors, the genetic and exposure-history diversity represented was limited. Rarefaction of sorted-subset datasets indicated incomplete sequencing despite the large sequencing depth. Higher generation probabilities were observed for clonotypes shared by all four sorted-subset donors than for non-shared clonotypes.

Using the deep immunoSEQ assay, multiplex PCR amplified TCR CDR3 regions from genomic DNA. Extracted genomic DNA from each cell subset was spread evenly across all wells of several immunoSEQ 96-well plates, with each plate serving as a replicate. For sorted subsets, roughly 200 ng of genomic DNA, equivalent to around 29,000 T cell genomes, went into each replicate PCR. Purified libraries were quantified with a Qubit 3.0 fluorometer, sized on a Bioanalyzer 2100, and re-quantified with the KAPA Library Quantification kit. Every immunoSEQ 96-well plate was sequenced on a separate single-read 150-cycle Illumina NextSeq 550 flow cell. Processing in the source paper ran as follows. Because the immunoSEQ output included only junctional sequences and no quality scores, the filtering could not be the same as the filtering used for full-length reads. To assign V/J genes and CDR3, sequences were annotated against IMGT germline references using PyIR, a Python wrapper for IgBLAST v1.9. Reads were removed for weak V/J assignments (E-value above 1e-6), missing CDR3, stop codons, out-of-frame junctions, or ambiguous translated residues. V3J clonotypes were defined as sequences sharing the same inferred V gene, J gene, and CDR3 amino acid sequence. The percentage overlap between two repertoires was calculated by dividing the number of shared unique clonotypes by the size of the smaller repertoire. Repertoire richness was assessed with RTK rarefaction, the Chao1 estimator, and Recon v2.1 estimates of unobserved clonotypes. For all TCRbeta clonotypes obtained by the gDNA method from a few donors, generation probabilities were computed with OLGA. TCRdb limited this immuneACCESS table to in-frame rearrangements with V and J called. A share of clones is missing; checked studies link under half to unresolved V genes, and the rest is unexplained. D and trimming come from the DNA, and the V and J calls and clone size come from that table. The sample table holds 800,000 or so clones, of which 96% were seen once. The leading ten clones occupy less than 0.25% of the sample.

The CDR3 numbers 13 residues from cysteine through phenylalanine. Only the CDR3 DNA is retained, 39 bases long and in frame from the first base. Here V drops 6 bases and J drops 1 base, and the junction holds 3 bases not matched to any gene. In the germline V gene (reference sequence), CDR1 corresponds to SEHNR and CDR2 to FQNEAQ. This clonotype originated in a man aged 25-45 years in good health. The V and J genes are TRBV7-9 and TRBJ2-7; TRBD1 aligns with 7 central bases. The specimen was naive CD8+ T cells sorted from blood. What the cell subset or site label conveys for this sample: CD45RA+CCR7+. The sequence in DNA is TGTGCCAGCAGACCCAGGGGGTCCTACGAGCAGTACTTC. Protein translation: CASRPRGSYEQYF.